These 31 T cell receptor beta chains share one sample of origin, sequenced in a study of cytomegalovirus exposure and HLA in healthy donors. The PCR made use of 60 Vbeta and 13 Jbeta primers. The assay was immunoSEQ multiplex PCR, and TCRdb's table has in-frame clones only and misses some. The sample includes about 130,000 clones, 81% of them seen just once. Specimen: PBMCs. The receptor source for this set is a man between 18 and 35 years old in good health and CMV-seronegative.

The chain employs TRBV28 and TRBJ2-5; 9 bases line up with TRBD1. With V trimmed by 3 bases and J by 1 base, 12 bases remained unmatched. Germline V gene sequence: CDR1 MDHEN, CDR2 SYDVKM. This CDR3 is built from 18 residues. The CDR3 protein is CASSLDRDRVLGQETQYF. In DNA, the CDR3 is TGTGCCAGCAGTTTGGACCGGGACAGGGTGTTGGGCCAAGAGACCCAGTACTTC.

CDR3 sequence (DNA): TGTGCCAGCAAGCAGGGCAATGAAAAACTGTTTTTT. It encodes CASKQGNEKLFF. The chain joins TRBV2 to TRBJ1-4, with D perhaps matching TRBD1 (5 bases). Germline V gene data show CDR1 as SNHLY and CDR2 as FYNNEI. V was trimmed by 7 bases and J by 5 bases, leaving 8 bases between them. The CDR3 totals 12 residues.

This sequence joins TRBV5-1 and TRBJ2-6; 9 bases match TRBD1. Germline V gene sequence: CDR1 SGHRS, CDR2 YFSETQ. The V gene end was trimmed by 5 bases and the J gene end by 2 bases; junction bases not matched to a gene: 8. This CDR3 region has 17 residues. The DNA for the CDR3 is TGCGCCAGCAGAGCTACTAGACAGGGGGCTGGGGCCAACGTCCTGACTTTC. Its translation is CASRATRQGAGANVLTF.

This clone appeared a single time. The V gene is TRBV27, the J gene TRBJ1-5; TRBD1 matches 8 bases. The CDR3 is 15 amino acids. The germline gives CDR1 MNHEY, CDR2 SMNVEV (reference sequence). Germline trimming cut 6 bases from V and 7 bases from J; bases unmatched to any gene: 11. This CDR3 reads CASSSSDRGRQPQHF. CDR3 nucleotide sequence: TGTGCCAGCAGCTCCTCAGACAGGGGCCGCCAGCCCCAGCATTTT.

This clone was detected once. This sequence joins TRBV11-2 and TRBJ1-5; D is undetermined. The CDR3 totals 15 residues. The V gene's germline CDR1 is SGHAT and CDR2 FQNNGV. V was pared by 3 bases and J by 4 bases, with 13 bases between. CDR3 DNA: TGTGCCAGCAGCTTCGGTCCCGCGGGTAATCAGCCCCAGCATTTT. The encoded protein is CASSFGPAGNQPQHF.

The rearrangement uses TRBV27 and TRBJ1-2, with D maybe TRBD1 (6 bases). V was shortened by 0 bases and J by 5 bases, with 13 bases between the two germline ends. The CDR3 has 15 residues. CDR1 and CDR2 from the germline V gene are MNHEY and SMNVEV (reference sequence). The CDR3 sequence is CASSLSFRGVYGYTF. DNA for the CDR3: TGTGCCAGCAGTTTATCTTTCAGGGGCGTATATGGCTACACCTTC.

The chain links TRBV5-4 to TRBJ2-2, with unresolved D. This CDR3 is built from 12 residues. Between the trimmed V and J ends, which lost 5 bases and 4 bases, there was a span of 6 bases. Germline lookup yields CDR1 SGHNT and CDR2 YYREEE (reference sequence). CDR3 residues: CASRAITGELFF. DNA for the CDR3: TGTGCCAGCAGGGCAATCACCGGGGAGCTGTTTTTT.

J is TRBJ1-2 and V is TRBV7-9; maybe TRBD1 (6 bases). V lost 4 bases and J lost 1, with 13 bases in between. Germline CDR1 reads SEHNR; CDR2 reads FQNEAQ (reference sequence). CDR3 length: 15 amino acids. CDR3 residues: CASSYYRDLNYGYTF. Written as DNA, the CDR3 is TGTGCCAGCAGCTATTACAGGGACCTTAACTATGGCTACACCTTC.

There are a few counts of this clone. The V and J genes are TRBV6-1 and TRBJ1-1; D is uncertain. Germline-derived CDR1 and CDR2 are MNHNS and SASEGT. The CDR3 covers 12 residues. V was clipped by 3 bases and J by 5 bases, with 7 bases between them. CDR3 nucleotides: TGTGCCAGCAGTGACAGGTTTACTGAAGCTTTCTTT. This encodes CASSDRFTEAFF.

The chain uses TRBV10-3 and TRBJ1-2; TRBD1 matches at 8 bases. The length of the CDR3 is 15 residues. The V gene end was trimmed by 3 bases and the J gene end by 5 bases; junction bases not matched to a gene: 8. CDR1 and CDR2 from the germline V gene are ENHRY and SYGVKD. CDR3 DNA sequence: TGTGCCATCAGTGATTCCGGGACAGGTGCTTATGGCTACACCTTC. It is translated as CAISDSGTGAYGYTF.

V and J are TRBV6-5 and TRBJ1-2, with 8 bases matching TRBD1. Losses at the gene ends were 6 bases for V and 6 bases for J; bases not matched to a gene: 9. This CDR3 contains 14 residues. Germline V gene data show CDR1 as MNHEY and CDR2 as SVGAGI. CDR3 bases: TGTGCCAGCAGAATAATGGGACAGGCGAATGGCTACACCTTC. Amino acids: CASRIMGQANGYTF.

The rearrangement uses TRBV11-2 and TRBJ2-3, with 7 bases identical to TRBD2. The V gene end was trimmed by 5 bases and the J gene end by 3 bases; junction bases not matched to a gene: 11. Germline V gene lookup returns CDR1 SGHAT and CDR2 FQNNGV. The CDR3 consists of 16 residues. CDR3 protein: CASSPSSLAVTDTQYF. For the CDR3, the DNA is TGTGCCAGCAGCCCCTCCTCGCTAGCGGTAACAGATACGCAGTATTTT.

The J gene is TRBJ1-4, the V gene TRBV27, with a weak D call TRBD1 (5 bases). CDR3 length equals 16 residues. Trimming took 8 bases from V and 0 from J, leaving 16 bases between them. Germline lookup yields CDR1 MNHEY and CDR2 SMNVEV (reference sequence). CDR3 residues: CASLGRGGSTNEKLFF. The CDR3, as DNA: TGTGCCAGCCTCGGGAGGGGAGGGTCAACTAATGAAAAACTGTTTTTT. Combining the CDR3 with reference TRBV27 and TRBJ1-4 gives the whole variable domain EAQVTQNPRYLITVTGKKLTVTCSQNMNHEYMSWYRQDPGLGLRQIYYSMNVEVTDKGDVPEGYKVSRKEKRNFPLILESPSPNQTSLYFCASLGRGGSTNEKLFFGSGTQLSVL.

The V gene is TRBV4-3, the J gene TRBJ2-7, with D possibly matching TRBD1 (5 bases). The CDR3 has 15 amino acids. Trimming cost V 0 bases and J 7 bases, with 16 bases left between them. Germline V CDR1 and CDR2: LGHNA, YSLEER. The CDR3 DNA reads as TGCGCCAGCAGCCAAGATGACGCCAGGGCTGGAGAGCAGTACTTC. Translation gives CASSQDDARAGEQYF.

The chain links TRBV4-3 to TRBJ2-7; 7 bases agree with TRBD1. Germline-derived CDR1 and CDR2 are LGHNA and YSLEER. V lost 1 base, J lost 5 bases, and 8 bases stayed unmatched. The CDR3 length is 15 residues. The CDR3 nucleotides read TGCGCCAGCAGCCAAGGGTCCAACAGGGGCCACGAGCAGTACTTC. The encoded protein is CASSQGSNRGHEQYF.

V gene TRBV10-3 combines with J gene TRBJ1-6; D remains ambiguous. This CDR3 region has 13 residues. The germline CDR1 and CDR2 sequences are ENHRY and SYGVKD. Trimming shortened V by 7 bases and J by 13 bases, and 17 bases separated the two germline ends. The CDR3 loop is CAIMIREGAPLHF. CDR3 in DNA: TGTGCCATCATGATCCGTGAGGGAGCTCCCCTCCACTTT.

This chain joins TRBV5-1 and TRBJ1-2; TRBD1 is a possible D gene (6 bases). Germline V gives CDR1 SGHRS, CDR2 YFSETQ. Trimming stripped 3 bases from V and 1 base from J, with 7 bases between. CDR3 length: 13 residues. The CDR3 nucleotides read TGCGCCAGCAGCTGGGACAATAACTATGGCTACACCTTC. Amino acids: CASSWDNNYGYTF.

This clone was seen only a few times. The J gene is TRBJ1-2, the V gene TRBV19; D not certain. V was pared by 3 bases and J by 3 bases, with 20 bases between. The V gene's germline CDR1 is LNHDA and CDR2 SQIVND (reference sequence). CDR3 length: 17 amino acids. The CDR3 nucleotides are TGTGCCAGTAGTATTCAGGTGGTTTCGCCACCCGACTATGGCTACACCTTC. It specifies CASSIQVVSPPDYGYTF.

J is TRBJ1-2 and V is TRBV5-1; 7 bases match TRBD1. Germline assignment: CDR1 SGHRS and CDR2 YFSETQ. The CDR3 has 13 residues. The V gene end was trimmed by 1 base and the J gene end by 8 bases; junction bases not matched to a gene: 5. CDR3 DNA sequence: TGCGCCAGCAGCTTGCAGGGGGATTCGGGCTACACCTTC. Its translation is CASSLQGDSGYTF.

Remarks on this clone: The sample holds other DNA sequences that translate to the same CDR3. The V and J genes are TRBV5-4 and TRBJ1-1, with D uncertain. V gave up 2 bases and J gave up 4 bases, with 9 bases separating them. The CDR3 covers 13 residues. Germline V gene data show CDR1 as SGHNT and CDR2 as YYREEE (reference sequence). CDR3 protein: CASSLALSTEAFF. CDR3 in DNA: TGTGCCAGCAGCTTAGCGTTGAGCACTGAAGCTTTCTTT.

This clone was seen only once. The chain employs TRBV5-4 and TRBJ1-5; D unresolved. The CDR3 loop spans 15 amino acids. The germline V gene encodes CDR1 SGHNT and CDR2 YYREEE (reference sequence). Between the trimmed V and J ends, which lost 4 bases and 3 bases, there was a span of 14 bases. The DNA of the CDR3 is TGTGCCAGCAGCCAGGCGGGTGGGGTCAATCAGCCCCAGCATTTT. This sequence encodes CASSQAGGVNQPQHF.

This clone was counted once. Here the CDR3 reads CSAEALPGLGGATEAFF. CDR3 bases: TGCAGCGCCGAAGCCCTTCCCGGGTTGGGAGGTGCCACTGAAGCTTTCTTT. This chain links TRBV29-1 with TRBJ1-1; D unresolved. Between the trimmed V and J ends, which lost 7 bases and 4 bases, there was a span of 28 bases. CDR1 SQVTM and CDR2 ANQGSEA come from the germline V gene. The CDR3 covers 17 residues.

By share, this clone ranks as medium-sized. The junction departs from the called germline gene at one end, perhaps through a read error. This sequence joins TRBV6-6 and TRBJ1-1; tentative D call: TRBD1 (5 bases). The CDR3 spans 15 residues. Germline V gives CDR1 MNHNY, CDR2 SVGAGI (reference sequence). CDR3 region: CASSYEWGQTTEAFF. As DNA, the CDR3 is TGTGCCAGCAGTTACGAGTGGGGCCAAACCACTGAGGCTTTCTTT.

The chain employs TRBV10-3 and TRBJ1-1; 8 nucleotides align to TRBD1. Germline CDR1 reads ENHRY; CDR2 reads SYGVKD. CDR3 length: 13 amino acids. J was trimmed by 1 base and V by 7 bases; bases with no gene match: 2. The CDR3 protein is CAINDRGNTEAFF. CDR3 nucleotides: TGTGCCATCAATGACAGGGGGAACACTGAAGCTTTCTTT.

The chain has TRBV2 and TRBJ2-7; D gene ambiguous. The CDR3 has 10 residues. Trimming took off 8 bases at V and 3 bases at J, with 5 bases between the two ends. Germline V CDR1 and CDR2: SNHLY, FYNNEI. CDR3 nucleotides: TGTGCCAGCGGCATCTACGAGCAGTACTTC. It translates to CASGIYEQYF.

Only a few counts were recorded for this clone. CDR3 in amino acids: CASSFTPIQGDTQYF. DNA for the CDR3: TGTGCCAGCAGTTTCACACCGATACAGGGAGATACGCAGTATTTT. The rearrangement uses TRBV6-5 and TRBJ2-3; a weak D match, TRBD1 (6 bases). Per germline, CDR1 MNHEY and CDR2 SVGAGI. V was trimmed by 4 bases and J by 5 bases, leaving 16 bases between them. CDR3 length: 15 residues.

The CDR3 is CASSQAPGGAYEQYF. The DNA of the CDR3 is TGCGCCAGCAGCCAAGCCCCTGGGGGGGCCTACGAGCAGTACTTC. The chain is built from TRBV4-3 and TRBJ2-7, with 7 nucleotides matching TRBD2. After removal of 1 base from V and 2 bases from J, the junction contained 5 bases not matched to a gene. The CDR3 is made up of 15 amino acids. Germline CDR1 and CDR2: LGHNA and YSLEER.

The chain recombines TRBV19 with TRBJ2-5; TRBD1 aligns across 8 bases. The germline gives CDR1 LNHDA, CDR2 SQIVND (reference sequence). This CDR3 contains 14 residues. J was trimmed by 4 bases and V by 6 bases; bases with no gene match: 7. The CDR3 loop reads CASRSDRAGETQYF. The CDR3 nucleotides are TGTGCCAGTAGGTCGGACAGGGCGGGAGAGACCCAGTACTTC.

The gene calls are TRBV5-8 and TRBJ1-4, with a possible D match to TRBD1 (5 bases). Germline V gene lookup returns CDR1 SGHTS and CDR2 YDEGEE. This CDR3 comprises 15 residues. V lost 0 bases and J 6 bases, leaving 12 bases between the germline ends. The CDR3 spells CASSLVRGSDEKLFF. Written as DNA, the CDR3 is TGTGCCAGCAGCTTGGTACGGGGGTCGGATGAAAAACTGTTTTTT.

V usage is TRBV25-1 and J usage is TRBJ1-1, with no clear D. The germline gives CDR1 MGHDK, CDR2 SYGVNS. Trimming cost V 6 bases and J 5 bases, with 7 bases left between them. The CDR3 totals 11 residues. CDR3: CASRRGTEAFF. The CDR3 region has the DNA TGTGCCAGCAGGCGCGGGACTGAAGCTTTCTTT.

The J gene is TRBJ2-1, the V gene TRBV27; 7 bases map to TRBD1. The trim removed 2 bases at V and 4 bases at J, leaving 2 bases unmatched. This CDR3 is 14 amino acids long. CDR1 and CDR2 (germline): MNHEY, SMNVEV (reference sequence). CDR3 nucleotides: TGTGCCAGCAGTTTAGGGACAGTATACAATGAGCAGTTCTTC. It is translated as CASSLGTVYNEQFF.